Shown below are 5 T cell receptor beta chains from a single sample sequenced in a study of CD8+ T cells in alopecia areata. Sample treatment: oral pan-JAK inhibitor, 5-10 mg twice daily. RNA extraction was followed by reverse transcription into cDNA, which acted as the sequencing template. Only in-frame clones appear in the TCRdb table, and some are missing; sequencing was by immunoSEQ multiplex PCR. The sample includes about 190,000 clones, roughly 60% seen only once; the top ten take around 0.92%. Sample: CD4+ T cells sorted from blood, taken at week 24, from a patient treated with tofacitinib. These receptors came from a human donor with alopecia areata.

This clone was recorded a few times. V is TRBV4-3 and J is TRBJ1-2, with D maybe TRBD1 (6 bases). The CDR3 has 16 residues. V was trimmed by 3 bases and J by 3 bases, leaving 17 bases between them. The V gene's germline CDR1 is LGHNA and CDR2 YSLEER. The CDR3 nucleotides are TGCGCCAGCAGCCAGTCCCGGGGGCAAATGGACTATGGCTACACCTTC. Translated, it gives CASSQSRGQMDYGYTF.

The J gene is TRBJ2-3, the V gene TRBV20-1, with D perhaps matching TRBD1 (5 bases). Between the trimmed V and J ends, which lost 4 bases and 6 bases, there was a span of 5 bases. The germline V gene has CDR1 DFQATT and CDR2 SNEGSKA (reference sequence). The CDR3 is made up of 10 amino acids. CDR3 in amino acids: CSATGDTQYF. CDR3 sequence (DNA): TGCAGTGCTACAGGGGATACGCAGTATTTT.

The genes are TRBV7-9 and TRBJ2-3; a weak D match, TRBD2 (6 bases). Trimming left V 5 bases short and J 4 bases short, with 10 bases between. The CDR3 runs to 13 residues. From germline, CDR1 is SEHNR and CDR2 FQNEAQ (reference sequence). In nucleotides, the CDR3 is TGTGCCAGCAGCCCTACGGGGGCAGATACGCAGTATTTT. Protein: CASSPTGADTQYF.

This clone came up a few times. Other DNA sequences of this sample code for an identical CDR3. V gene TRBV7-2 combines with J gene TRBJ1-5, with unresolved D. The germline gives CDR1 SGHTA, CDR2 FQGNSA. This CDR3 comprises 13 residues. V was cut by 2 bases and J by 2 bases, with 4 bases left in between. The CDR3 DNA follows: TGTGCCAGCAGCTTAAGGGGCAATCAGCCCCAGCATTTT. It translates to CASSLRGNQPQHF. Variable domain in full (rest from reference TRBV7-2 and TRBJ1-5): GAGVSQSPSNKVTEKGKDVELRCDPISGHTALYWYRQSLGQGLEFLIYFQGNSAPDKSGLPSDRFSAERTGGSVSTLTIQRTQQEDSAVYLCASSLRGNQPQHFGDGTRLSIL.

V gene TRBV4-1 combines with J gene TRBJ2-3; 7 bases align to TRBD2. CDR1 MGHRA and CDR2 YSYEKL come from the germline V gene. The CDR3 consists of 16 residues. J gave up 2 bases and V 4 bases, and 9 bases lay outside the gene matches. Here the CDR3 DNA reads TGCGCCAGCAGCCTCTCGGGCGGGGGAACCACAGATACGCAGTATTTT. Translation gives CASSLSGGGTTDTQYF.